These 10 T cell receptor beta chains originate from one sample sequenced in a study of OX40 agonist ivuxolimab in advanced cancers. Measured with immunoSEQ multiplex PCR; TCRdb has only the in-frame clones, and not every one. The sample lists roughly 86,000 clones; 80% to 90% were seen once. The source was CD4+ or CD8+ T cells sorted from blood, collected in a trial of the OX40 agonist ivuxolimab. The receptors stem from an adult with an advanced solid tumor such as melanoma, head and neck, liver or kidney cancer.

This clone was counted a few times. The chain has TRBV10-3 and TRBJ1-5; TRBD1 matches at 10 bases. V gave up 3 bases and J gave up 2 bases; unmatched junction bases: 10. This CDR3 is 18 amino acids long. The germline CDR1 and CDR2 sequences are ENHRY and SYGVKD. The CDR3: CAISEGRWGTGGNQPQHF. The CDR3 bases are TGTGCCATCAGTGAAGGGAGGTGGGGGACAGGGGGCAATCAGCCCCAGCATTTT.

V gene TRBV25-1 combines with J gene TRBJ2-1; D may be TRBD1 (6 bases). This CDR3 has 13 amino acids. Deletions cut 7 bases from V and 7 bases from J, with 14 bases between. Germline lookup yields CDR1 MGHDK and CDR2 SYGVNS. The DNA for the CDR3 is TGTGCCAGCACCTACAGGGACCTTAATGAGCAGTTCTTC. Its translation: CASTYRDLNEQFF.

This chain links TRBV6-1 with TRBJ2-7; D perhaps matches TRBD2 (5 bases). Germline CDR1 MNHNS, CDR2 SASEGT. V lost 8 bases and J lost 6, with 17 bases in between. The CDR3 consists of 13 residues. In nucleotides, the CDR3 is TGTGCCAGCGGGATAGCGTCCGGACTCGAGCAGTACTTC. Residues: CASGIASGLEQYF.

The chain links TRBV7-8 to TRBJ2-2, with D maybe TRBD2 (5 bases). Trimming removed 5 bases at V and 0 bases at J, with 7 bases between. The CDR3 contains 14 residues. Germline values: CDR1 SGHVS, CDR2 FQNEAQ. The CDR3 DNA sequence: TGTGCCAGCAGCCGGGGTTCGAACACCGGGGAGCTGTTTTTT. Translation: CASSRGSNTGELFF.

The chain links TRBV7-6 to TRBJ2-5; a possible D gene is TRBD2 (6 bases). The J call could be wrong; TRBJ2-7 is a better fit for the DNA end. The CDR3 has 15 amino acids. Germline CDR1 SGHVS, CDR2 FNYEAQ. As DNA, the CDR3 is TGTGCCAGCAGCTTAGCGGGGGGTGACTCCTACGAGCAGTACTTC. This gives the protein CASSLAGGDSYEQYF.

The chain couples TRBV5-4 to TRBJ2-1; D is perhaps TRBD2 (6 bases). The germline gives CDR1 SGHNT, CDR2 YYREEE (reference sequence). Trimming took 0 bases from V and 11 from J, leaving 21 bases between them. The length of the CDR3 is 16 residues. CDR3 protein: CASSLAGGAAEGKQFF. The CDR3 DNA reads TGTGCCAGCAGCTTGGCCGGAGGAGCGGCGGAGGGGAAGCAGTTCTTC.

The chain couples TRBV30 to TRBJ2-2; D unresolved. Germline CDR1 and CDR2: GTSNPN and SVGIG (reference sequence). This CDR3 spans 15 amino acids. V dropped 4 bases and J dropped 1 base, with 13 bases sitting between them. The CDR3 DNA sequence: TGTGCCTGGACGACGGGCGGATTGAACACCGGGGAGCTGTTTTTT. This codes for CAWTTGGLNTGELFF.

The chain employs TRBV7-3 and TRBJ2-6, with TRBD2 identical over 12 bases. CDR1 and CDR2 from the germline V gene are SGHTA and FQGTGA. The trim removed 5 bases at V and 3 bases at J, leaving 5 bases unmatched. This CDR3 is built from 17 residues. The CDR3 DNA reads as TGTGCCAGCAGCCCCTGGACTAGCGGGGATGGGGCCAACGTCCTGACTTTC. Translation: CASSPWTSGDGANVLTF.

At least ten counts were recorded for this clone. The chain joins TRBV6-1 to TRBJ2-7; D unclear. This CDR3 comprises 12 residues. Germline V gene data show CDR1 as MNHNS and CDR2 as SASEGT. The germline V and J ends were trimmed by 6 bases and 3 bases, with 9 bases remaining between them. DNA for the CDR3: TGTGCCAGCAGCCAAGGGTTCTACGAGCAGTACTTC. Translated, it gives CASSQGFYEQYF.

The chain uses TRBV5-6 and TRBJ1-3; maybe TRBD1 (6 bases). V shed 4 bases and J shed 1 base, with 15 bases lying between them. The germline CDR1 and CDR2 sequences are SGHDT and YYEEEE. CDR3 length: 16 residues. The CDR3 loop is CASSLIDRISGNTIYF. As DNA, the CDR3 is TGTGCCAGCAGCCTGATTGACAGGATATCTGGAAACACCATATATTTT. The full variable domain, completed using reference TRBV5-6 and TRBJ1-3, is DAGVTQSPTHLIKTRGQQVTLRCSPKSGHDTVSWYQQALGQGPQFIFQYYEEEERQRGNFPDRFSGHQFPNYSSELNVNALLLGDSALYLCASSLIDRISGNTIYFGEGSWLTVV.